The 19 T cell receptor beta chains presented below share a single source sample, sequenced in a study of PD-1 blockade in mismatch repair-deficient tumors. The assay was immunoSEQ multiplex PCR, and TCRdb's table has in-frame clones only and misses some. The sample consists of approximately 17,000 clones, 84% of them appearing once. The specimen comprised PBMCs, sampled roughly 24 weeks after starting pembrolizumab. These receptors all stem from an adult with mismatch repair-deficient cancer.

This chain joins TRBV21-1 and TRBJ2-3; the D call of TRBD2 is as the table states it, not checked on the DNA. TRBV21-1 is a documented pseudogene. The CDR3 is 15 amino acids. The CDR3 here is CASSTARGSTDTQYF. For the CDR3, the DNA is TGTGCCAGCAGCACAGCACGGGGGAGCACAGATACGCAGTATTTT.

This chain uses TRBV7-8 with TRBJ2-7; TRBD2 matches at 7 bases. Unmatched junction bases numbered 6, after V lost 5 bases and J lost 2 bases. Germline lookup yields CDR1 SGHVS and CDR2 FQNEAQ. The CDR3 spans 14 residues. The CDR3 spells CASSLRAGPYEQYF. The CDR3 nucleotides read TGTGCCAGCAGCCTCAGAGCGGGACCCTACGAGCAGTACTTC.

Only one count was recorded for this clone. The J gene is TRBJ1-2, the V gene TRBV15, with D possibly being TRBD1 (6 bases). The CDR3 is made up of 15 amino acids. The V end was cut by 0 bases, the J end by 3 bases, with 11 bases between. Germline lookup yields CDR1 LNHNV and CDR2 YYDKDF (reference sequence). The CDR3 region is CATSRERGRDYGYTF. CDR3 DNA: TGTGCCACCAGCAGAGAGCGGGGGCGCGACTATGGCTACACCTTC. Complete variable domain (other parts from reference TRBV15 and TRBJ1-2): DAMVIQNPRYQVTQFGKPVTLSCSQTLNHNVMYWYQQKSSQAPKLLFHYYDKDFNNEADTPDNFQSRRPNTSFCFLDIRSPGLGDTAMYLCATSRERGRDYGYTFGSGTRLTVV.

The chain is built from TRBV6-5 and TRBJ2-3, with D possibly being TRBD2 (6 bases). Germline V CDR1 and CDR2: MNHEY, SVGAGI. This CDR3 has 13 residues. V gave up 5 bases and J gave up 0 bases, with 6 bases separating them. This CDR3 reads CASSSGSTDTQYF. The CDR3 region has the DNA TGTGCCAGCAGTAGCGGGAGCACAGATACGCAGTATTTT.

This clone was counted between two and nine times. The chain employs TRBV10-3 and TRBJ1-1; D not certain. Germline CDR1 is ENHRY and CDR2 is SYGVKD. The CDR3 sequence is 13 residues long. V lost 7 bases and J 1 base, leaving 10 bases between the germline ends. CDR3 DNA sequence: TGTGCCATCAACCAGACACCGAACACTGAAGCTTTCTTT. Its protein is CAINQTPNTEAFF.

In this sample, this clone turned up once. The chain recombines TRBV4-2 with TRBJ2-3; 8 nucleotides match TRBD2. The CDR3 covers 17 residues. Germline V gene sequence: CDR1 LGHNA, CDR2 YNFKEQ. With V trimmed by 3 bases and J by 5 bases, 13 bases remained unmatched. This CDR3 reads CASSQAGGGPRGDTQYF. DNA of the CDR3: TGTGCCAGCAGCCAGGCTGGCGGGGGGCCTCGTGGAGATACGCAGTATTTT.

The chain employs TRBV28 and TRBJ2-1; D perhaps matches TRBD1 (6 bases). Per the germline V gene, CDR1 is MDHEN and CDR2 is SYDVKM. Trimming pared 6 bases from V and 4 bases from J, leaving 7 bases between. CDR3 length: 12 residues. DNA for the CDR3: TGTGCCAGCAGGGACAGTTACAATGAGCAGTTCTTC. Protein: CASRDSYNEQFF.

The sample holds one count of this clone. V and J are TRBV20-1 and TRBJ2-7, with no clear D. Looked up from germline, CDR1 is DFQATT and CDR2 is SNEGSKA (reference sequence). The CDR3 length is 11 residues. The germline V and J ends were trimmed by 3 bases and 5 bases, with 8 bases remaining between them. The CDR3 spells CSASVPDEQYF. CDR3 DNA: TGCAGTGCTAGCGTACCGGACGAGCAGTACTTC.

The chain joins TRBV7-8 to TRBJ1-4; 7 nucleotides agree with TRBD1. Looked up from germline, CDR1 is SGHVS and CDR2 is FQNEAQ. Trimming took 4 bases from V and 7 from J; bases not matched to a gene: 21. This CDR3 spans 19 amino acids. In DNA form, the CDR3 reads TGTGCCAGCAGCTCCTCGTTTTCGCCTGAGACAGGGTCTGGTGAAAAACTGTTTTTT. Translation: CASSSSFSPETGSGEKLFF. The full variable domain, rest sourced from reference TRBV7-8 and TRBJ1-4, is GAGVSQSPRYKVAKRGQDVALRCDPISGHVSLFWYQQALGQGPEFLTYFQNEAQLDKSGLPSDRFFAERPEGSVSTLKIQRTQQEDSAVYLCASSSSFSPETGSGEKLFFGSGTQLSVL.

The rearrangement links TRBV28 to TRBJ2-1; no firm D call. The germline V gene encodes CDR1 MDHEN and CDR2 SYDVKM. The V end lost 2 bases, the J end lost 3 bases, and 11 bases lay between the germline ends. CDR3 size: 15 residues. The chain's CDR3 is CASSLDVADYNEQFF. CDR3 bases: TGTGCCAGCAGTTTAGATGTCGCGGACTACAATGAGCAGTTCTTC.

Comment on this clone: The germline gene is not matched at one end of the junction; a read error may be the cause. The J gene is TRBJ2-5, the V gene TRBV7-7, with 14 bases identical to TRBD2. CDR3 length: 15 amino acids. The germline CDR1 and CDR2 sequences are SSHAT and FNYEAQ (reference sequence). The CDR3 loop is CASSRTSGRQETQYF. In DNA form, the CDR3 reads TGTGCTAGCAGTCGGACTAGCGGGAGGCAAGAGACCCAGTACTTC. Supplemented by reference TRBV7-7 and TRBJ2-5, the full variable domain reads GAGVSQSPRYKVTKRGQDVTLRCDPISSHATLYWYQQALGQGPEFLTYFNYEAQPDKSGLPSDRFSAERPEGSISTLTIQRTEQRDSAMYRCASSRTSGRQETQYFGPGTRLLVL.

The gene calls are TRBV7-8 and TRBJ2-1; 13 nucleotides align to TRBD2. The ends lost 5 bases at V and 2 bases at J; junction bases unmatched: 3. In germline, CDR1 is SGHVS, CDR2 FQNEAQ. CDR3 length: 16 residues. The CDR3 loop reads CASSAGLAGAYNEQFF. CDR3 nucleotide sequence: TGTGCCAGCAGCGCCGGACTAGCGGGAGCCTACAATGAGCAGTTCTTC.

V is TRBV9 and J is TRBJ2-7; 8 nucleotides line up with TRBD1. Trimming cost V 3 bases and J 0 bases; bases outside gene matches: 2. CDR1 is SGDLS and CDR2 is YYNGEE in the germline V gene. The CDR3 totals 14 residues. Written as DNA, the CDR3 is TGTGCCAGCAGCGCCACAGGGGGCTCCTACGAGCAGTACTTC. Translating it yields CASSATGGSYEQYF.

The gene calls are TRBV28 and TRBJ1-5; 9 bases agree with TRBD1. The V segment lost 7 bases and the J segment 1 base; nucleotides outside the gene matches: 8. Germline CDR1 is MDHEN and CDR2 is SYDVKM. The CDR3 spans 16 residues. CDR3 in DNA: TGTGCCAGCATCCAAACAGGGGGCTCAAGCAATCAGCCCCAGCATTTT. It encodes CASIQTGGSSNQPQHF.

For this clone: At one end the junction does not follow the germline gene, possibly because of a read error. The chain couples TRBV30 to TRBJ2-7; D uncertain. Per the germline V gene, CDR1 is GTSNPN and CDR2 is SVGIG (reference sequence). The CDR3 is made up of 12 amino acids. The DNA of the CDR3 is TGTGCCTGGAGTGTAAAAGGAGTCCGCCGGAGCTTC. Its translation is CAWSVKGVRRSF.

The chain joins TRBV30 to TRBJ1-5, with TRBD1 as a possible D gene (6 bases). This CDR3 has 15 amino acids. CDR1 is GTSNPN, CDR2 SVGIG, per germline (reference sequence). Trimming left V 1 base short and J 0 bases short, with 10 bases between. In DNA form, the CDR3 reads TGTGCCTGGAGTGCCGGGACAATTAGCAATCAGCCCCAGCATTTT. It codes for CAWSAGTISNQPQHF.

The chain couples TRBV5-1 to TRBJ2-2; no reliable D call. Germline values: CDR1 SGHRS, CDR2 YFSETQ. Trimming shortened V by 6 bases and J by 0 bases, and 12 bases separated the two germline ends. The CDR3 length is 15 residues. This CDR3 is CASTQQTSNTGELFF. The CDR3 region has the DNA TGCGCCAGCACGCAACAGACGTCGAACACCGGGGAGCTGTTTTTT.

This clone is a singleton in its sample. The chain is built from TRBV10-3 and TRBJ2-1, with 7 positions matching TRBD2. The ends lost 5 bases at V and 7 bases at J; junction bases unmatched: 2. This CDR3 comprises 12 residues. From germline, CDR1 is ENHRY and CDR2 SYGVKD. The CDR3 nucleotides are TGTGCCATCAGTCTAGCGGATAATGAGCAGTTCTTC. Translating it yields CAISLADNEQFF.

CDR3 DNA: TGTGCCAGCAGCTCAGGGGGACTAGCGGGGGCCCATTCGGAGACCCAGTACTTC. It translates to CASSSGGLAGAHSETQYF. This chain connects TRBV7-9 to TRBJ2-5, with TRBD2 matching 14 bases. Germline CDR1 and CDR2: SEHNR and FQNEAQ (reference sequence). With V trimmed by 4 bases and J by 5 bases, 12 bases remained unmatched. The CDR3 is made up of 18 amino acids.